Below are 14 T cell receptor beta chains sequenced from a single sample in a study of blood T cells in healthy people across ages. Primed by a sample-barcoded 5' primer and a J-beta primer mix, a second PCR proceeded for 7 to 11 cycles. MiXCR, applied by TCRdb to the 5' RACE reads, yields one record per CDR3 protein. In the table there are 1.8 million or so distinct CDR3 sequences, more than 35% of which are singletons. Material for sequencing was blood. These TCRs come from a human donor in good health.

This chain connects TRBV12-3 or TRBV12-4 to TRBJ2-4; either TRBD1 or TRBD2 may supply D (6 bases each). Trimming shortened V by 6 bases and J by 13 bases, and 19 bases separated the two germline ends. CDR3 size: 13 residues. The CDR3, as DNA: TGTGCCAGCAGCCAAGGACAGACCCGGGAGCAGTACTTC. It translates to CASSQGQTREQYF.

This clonotype was seen only a few times. This chain connects TRBV20-1 to TRBJ2-3; D possibly corresponds to TRBD2 (6 bases). The germline V gene encodes CDR1 DFQATT and CDR2 SNEGSKA (reference sequence). The CDR3 is made up of 13 amino acids. V was clipped by 8 bases and J by 2 bases, with 14 bases between them. CDR3 DNA sequence: TGCAGTCGGTTGGCGGGGAACACAGATACGCAGTATTTT. It translates to CSRLAGNTDTQYF.

CDR3 nucleotide sequence: TGTGCCAGCAGCCAAGATCATGAGGGTGAGCAGTTCTTC. Protein product: CASSQDHEGEQFF. V is TRBV4-2 and J is TRBJ2-1; TRBD2 might be the D (5 bases). CDR1 is LGHNA, CDR2 YNFKEQ, per germline. The V end was cut by 0 bases, the J end by 9 bases, with 9 bases between. CDR3 length: 13 residues.

The chain has TRBV20-1 and TRBJ1-2, with D possibly TRBD1 on 5 matching bases. Germline values: CDR1 DFQATT, CDR2 SNEGSKA (reference sequence). CDR3 length: 11 amino acids. Trimming left V 6 bases short and J 8 bases short, with 13 bases between. CDR3 nucleotide sequence: TGCAGTGCCCGGAGGACACGAGGCTACACCTTC. As protein: CSARRTRGYTF.

The rearrangement joins TRBV9 to TRBJ2-5, with 7 bases aligning to TRBD1. The junction had 12 bases not matched to a gene; V was cut back by 0 bases and J by 4 bases. Per the germline V gene, CDR1 is SGDLS and CDR2 is YYNGEE. CDR3 length equals 17 residues. CDR3 nucleotides: TGTGCCAGCAGCGTAGATGAGAGGGGGCGTTGGGGAGAGACCCAGTACTTC. This codes for CASSVDERGRWGETQYF.

This sequence joins TRBV7-6 and TRBJ2-7, with D perhaps TRBD1 (5 bases). V lost 5 bases, J lost 2 bases, and 16 bases lay in between. Germline V gene lookup returns CDR1 SGHVS and CDR2 FNYEAQ. The CDR3 loop spans 15 amino acids. CDR3 loop: CASSPTAGIAYEQYF. As DNA, the CDR3 is TGTGCCAGCAGCCCCACGGCAGGGATTGCCTACGAGCAGTACTTC.

On this clonotype: Relative to the germline gene, one junction end is altered; a read error may explain this. This chain joins TRBV12-3 or TRBV12-4 and TRBJ1-4; D gene unclear. This CDR3 has 14 residues. The DNA of the CDR3 is TGTGCCAGCAGTATTGGGAACGCTAATGAAAAACTGTTATTT. It codes for CASSIGNANEKLLF.

This clonotype has at least ten counts. The chain employs TRBV15 and TRBJ2-3, with D possibly being TRBD1 (6 bases). The CDR3 consists of 15 residues. The V end was cut by 6 bases, the J end by 3 bases, with 16 bases between. CDR1 LNHNV and CDR2 YYDKDF come from the germline V gene (reference sequence). The CDR3 nucleotides are TGTGCCACCAGGCGAGGATCAGGGGTAACAGATACGCAGTATTTT. Protein: CATRRGSGVTDTQYF. The variable domain in full, with the rest retrieved from reference TRBV15 and TRBJ2-3, is DAMVIQNPRYQVTQFGKPVTLSCSQTLNHNVMYWYQQKSSQAPKLLFHYYDKDFNNEADTPDNFQSRRPNTSFCFLDIRSPGLGDTAMYLCATRRGSGVTDTQYFGPGTRLTVL.

This clonotype was counted only a few times. The CDR3 region is CASSVSGTRDYEQYF. The CDR3 DNA is TGTGCCAGCAGCGTATCCGGGACTAGGGACTACGAGCAGTACTTC. V and J are TRBV7-9 and TRBJ2-7; TRBD2 matches at 8 bases. The CDR3 is 15 residues long. The trim removed 5 bases at V and 3 bases at J, leaving 9 bases unmatched. The germline V gene has CDR1 SEHNR and CDR2 FQNEAQ (reference sequence).

This clonotype was found once. The V gene is TRBV10-3, the J gene TRBJ2-3; the D call may be TRBD1 or TRBD2 (5 bases each). CDR3 length: 15 amino acids. Germline-derived CDR1 and CDR2 are ENHRY and SYGVKD. Trimming pared 4 bases from V and 4 bases from J, leaving 15 bases between. The CDR3 DNA reads TGTGCCATCAGTGGAGGGACCCCCCCGGCAGATACGCAGTATTTT. Amino acids: CAISGGTPPADTQYF.

The CDR3 reads CSVEDQIPEAFF. The CDR3 coding sequence is TGCAGCGTTGAAGATCAAATACCTGAAGCTTTCTTT. The chain links TRBV29-1 to TRBJ1-1; D is unresolved. The CDR3 contains 12 residues. CDR1 is SQVTM and CDR2 is ANQGSEA in the germline V gene. Trimming cost V 0 bases and J 6 bases, with 8 bases left between them.

The genes are TRBV5-1 and TRBJ1-2; 9 bases match TRBD1. Looked up from germline, CDR1 is SGHRS and CDR2 is YFSETQ. The CDR3 sequence is 14 residues long. V dropped 4 bases and J dropped 8; count of bases not matched to a gene: 9. CDR3 nucleotides: TGCGCCAGCAGCATAGCCGGGACAGGGAGCGGCTACACCTTC. It yields the protein CASSIAGTGSGYTF.

This clonotype was counted between two and nine times. The rearrangement joins TRBV4-1 to TRBJ2-7, with a tentative D call TRBD1 (5 bases). Germline assignment: CDR1 MGHRA and CDR2 YSYEKL. The length of the CDR3 is 17 residues. V gave up 0 bases and J gave up 0 bases, with 15 bases separating them. The CDR3 DNA reads as TGCGCCAGCAGCCAAGATAGGGCAGGGCTGAGCTCCTACGAGCAGTACTTC. It translates to CASSQDRAGLSSYEQYF.

This chain joins TRBV27 and TRBJ1-2, with TRBD1 matching over 8 bases. CDR1 is MNHEY and CDR2 is SMNVEV in the germline V gene (reference sequence). With 4 bases clipped from V and 0 bases from J, the junction kept 7 bases outside the gene matches. The CDR3 sequence is 16 residues long. DNA of the CDR3: TGTGCCAGCAGTTCCAAACACAGGGGGGCTAACTATGGCTACACCTTC. This codes for CASSSKHRGANYGYTF.